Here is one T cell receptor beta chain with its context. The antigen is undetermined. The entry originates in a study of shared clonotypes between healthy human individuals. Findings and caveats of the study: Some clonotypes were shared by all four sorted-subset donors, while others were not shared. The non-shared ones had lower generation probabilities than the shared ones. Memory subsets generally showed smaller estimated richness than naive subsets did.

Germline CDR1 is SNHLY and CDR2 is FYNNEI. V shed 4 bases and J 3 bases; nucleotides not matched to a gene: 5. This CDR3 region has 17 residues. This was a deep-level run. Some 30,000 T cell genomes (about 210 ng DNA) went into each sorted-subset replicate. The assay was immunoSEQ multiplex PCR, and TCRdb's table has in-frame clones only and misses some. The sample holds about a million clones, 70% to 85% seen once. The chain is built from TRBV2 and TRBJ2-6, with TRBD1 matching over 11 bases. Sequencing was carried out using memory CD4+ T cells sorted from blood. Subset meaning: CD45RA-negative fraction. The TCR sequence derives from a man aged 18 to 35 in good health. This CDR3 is CASSVGQGEYGANVLTF. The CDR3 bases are TGTGCCAGCAGTGTGGGACAGGGGGAATATGGGGCCAACGTCCTGACTTTC.